This is a list of T cell receptor beta chains from one sample in a study of blood T cell repertoires in COVID-19. TCRdb keeps only in-frame clones here, not all; method: immunoSEQ multiplex PCR. The repertoire holds about 250,000 clones, with about 80% as singletons. The specimen was peripheral blood. The receptor source for this set is a woman of 80 years or more with acute or convalescent COVID-19. Each CDR3 is given with its conserved first and last residue. A D gene is named only where the DNA matches it firmly. Rows may omit the clone size; those that give it use once, few, many or a size class.

D gene: TRBD2
clone size: .
V gene: TRBV15
J gene: TRBJ2-7
CDR3 DNA: TGTGCCACCAGCACGGGAGGGCCCTCCTACGAGCAGTACTTC
CDR3 protein: CATSTGGPSYEQYF

D gene: TRBD1
clone size: .
V gene: TRBV24-1
J gene: TRBJ2-1
CDR3 DNA: TGTGCCACCAGTGATTCGGGACAGGGAGACGAGCAGTTCTTC
CDR3 protein: CATSDSGQGDEQFF

D gene: TRBD2
clone size: .
V gene: TRBV19
J gene: TRBJ2-3
CDR3 DNA: TGTGCCAGTAGTATAGGACTAGCGGGAGTTCTGGATACGCAGTATTTT
CDR3 protein: CASSIGLAGVLDTQYF

D gene: TRBD2
clone size: few
V gene: TRBV5-4
J gene: TRBJ2-1
CDR3 DNA: TGTGCCAGCAGCTTTAAGCGGGAGGACTCCTACAATGAGCAGTTCTTC
CDR3 protein: CASSFKREDSYNEQFF

D gene: TRBD1
clone size: .
V gene: TRBV6-5
J gene: TRBJ2-3
CDR3 DNA: TGTGCCAGCAGGCGACAGGGCTCCGGTACAGATACGCAGTATTTT
CDR3 protein: CASRRQGSGTDTQYF

D gene: TRBD1
clone size: .
V gene: TRBV27
J gene: TRBJ1-6
CDR3 DNA: TGTGCCAGCAGTCAGGGACAGTATAATTCACCCCTCCACTTT
CDR3 protein: CASSQGQYNSPLHF

D gene: .
clone size: .
V gene: TRBV3-1/TRBV3-2
J gene: TRBJ1-2
CDR3 DNA: TGTGCCAGCAGCCCGAGCACTGGGGGCCTCTATGGCTACACCTTC
CDR3 protein: CASSPSTGGLYGYTF

D gene: .
clone size: few
V gene: TRBV19
J gene: TRBJ1-5
CDR3 DNA: TGTGCCAGTAGTATCCCCTACAATCAGCCCCAGCATTTT
CDR3 protein: CASSIPYNQPQHF

D gene: .
clone size: .
V gene: TRBV5-1
J gene: TRBJ2-1
CDR3 DNA: TGCGCCAGCAGCTTGGGGCTCTACAATGAGCAGTTCTTC
CDR3 protein: CASSLGLYNEQFF

D gene: .
clone size: .
V gene: TRBV18
J gene: TRBJ2-2
CDR3 DNA: TGTGCCAGCTCACCATCCGCCGGGGAGCTGTTTTTT
CDR3 protein: CASSPSAGELFF

D gene: TRBD1
clone size: .
V gene: TRBV5-1
J gene: TRBJ2-1
CDR3 DNA: TGCGCCAGCACCGCTTGGCTAGGACAGGGGGCAGGTGAGCAGTTCTTC
CDR3 protein: CASTAWLGQGAGEQFF

D gene: TRBD2
clone size: .
V gene: TRBV27
J gene: TRBJ2-1
CDR3 DNA: TGTGCCAGCAGTTTAAGGACTAGCGGCTACAATGAGCAGTTCTTC
CDR3 protein: CASSLRTSGYNEQFF

D gene: .
clone size: .
V gene: TRBV6-2/TRBV6-3
J gene: TRBJ2-7
CDR3 DNA: TGTGCCAGCAGTTACTTTCTTTCTTACGAGCAGTACTTC
CDR3 protein: CASSYFLSYEQYF

D gene: TRBD1
clone size: few
V gene: TRBV19
J gene: TRBJ1-5
CDR3 DNA: TGTGCCAGTAGAACTACAGGGGGGAGCAATCAGCCCCAGCATTTT
CDR3 protein: CASRTTGGSNQPQHF

D gene: .
clone size: .
V gene: TRBV6-2/TRBV6-3
J gene: TRBJ1-2
CDR3 DNA: TGTGCCAGCAGCAAGGACAGTTTCGATGGCTACACCTTC
CDR3 protein: CASSKDSFDGYTF

D gene: TRBD1
clone size: .
V gene: TRBV5-1
J gene: TRBJ2-2
CDR3 DNA: TGCGCCAGCAGCTCTTGGACAGGGAGGCACACCGGGGAGCTGTTTTTT
CDR3 protein: CASSSWTGRHTGELFF

D gene: .
clone size: .
V gene: TRBV6-5
J gene: TRBJ2-3
CDR3 DNA: TGTGCCAGCAGTTACGGAGGTACAGATACGCAGTATTTT
CDR3 protein: CASSYGGTDTQYF

D gene: .
clone size: .
V gene: TRBV4-2
J gene: TRBJ1-5
CDR3 DNA: TGTGCCAGCAGCCAAGACAACCGGGATCAGCCCCAGCATTTT
CDR3 protein: CASSQDNRDQPQHF

D gene: .
clone size: .
V gene: TRBV10-2
J gene: TRBJ1-1
CDR3 DNA: TGCGCCAGCAGCCTAATACAGGGCTCTGAAGCTTTCTTT
CDR3 protein: CASSLIQGSEAFF

D gene: TRBD2
clone size: .
V gene: TRBV6-5
J gene: TRBJ2-2
CDR3 DNA: TGTGCCAGCAGATCCGGGACTACCACCCAGGGGGAGCTGTTTTTT
CDR3 protein: CASRSGTTTQGELFF

D gene: TRBD1
clone size: few
V gene: TRBV30
J gene: TRBJ1-2
CDR3 DNA: TGTGCCTGGAGGGACAGGGGGCTAGGCTACACCTTC
CDR3 protein: CAWRDRGLGYTF

D gene: .
clone size: .
V gene: TRBV7-6
J gene: TRBJ2-1
CDR3 DNA: TGTGCCAGCAGCTTAGTAGGCAGGCACAATGAGCAGTTCTTC
CDR3 protein: CASSLVGRHNEQFF

D gene: TRBD1
clone size: .
V gene: TRBV18
J gene: TRBJ1-5
CDR3 DNA: TGTGCCAGCTCATTCCAGACAGGGAGCAATCAGCCCCAGCATTTT
CDR3 protein: CASSFQTGSNQPQHF

D gene: TRBD1
clone size: .
V gene: TRBV10-2
J gene: TRBJ2-3
CDR3 DNA: TGCGCCAGCAGTAGTCCGACACAGGGGAGCACAGATACGCAGTATTTT
CDR3 protein: CASSSPTQGSTDTQYF

D gene: TRBD2
clone size: .
V gene: TRBV23-1
J gene: TRBJ2-7
CDR3 DNA: TGCGCCAGCAGTCAAGTTTCTAGCGGGGGCTACGAGCAGTACTTC
CDR3 protein: CASSQVSSGGYEQYF

D gene: TRBD1
clone size: .
V gene: TRBV2
J gene: TRBJ1-1
CDR3 DNA: TGTGCCAGTCCCGGGACAGGTGGGTGGACTGAAGCTTTCTTT
CDR3 protein: CASPGTGGWTEAFF

D gene: TRBD1
clone size: .
V gene: TRBV9
J gene: TRBJ2-2
CDR3 DNA: TGTGCCAGCAGCGTAACAGGGGTGGCCGGGGAGCTGTTTTTT
CDR3 protein: CASSVTGVAGELFF

D gene: .
clone size: few
V gene: TRBV29-1
J gene: TRBJ2-3
CDR3 DNA: TGCAGCGCCCTCGGAGGGTCCACAGATACGCAGTATTTT
CDR3 protein: CSALGGSTDTQYF

D gene: .
clone size: once
V gene: TRBV11-2
J gene: TRBJ2-4
CDR3 DNA: TGTGCCAGCAGCTTTGGAAGGGGCGTTAGCATTCAGTACTTC
CDR3 protein: CASSFGRGVSIQYF

D gene: TRBD1
clone size: .
V gene: TRBV7-2
J gene: TRBJ1-3
CDR3 DNA: TGTGCCAGCAGCCAACAGCCGGGACAGGGTCCTGGAAACACCATATATTTT
CDR3 protein: CASSQQPGQGPGNTIYF

D gene: TRBD1
clone size: .
V gene: TRBV6-5
J gene: TRBJ1-2
CDR3 DNA: TGTGCCAGCAGTTTAACCAGGGGGCAAGGCTACACCTTC
CDR3 protein: CASSLTRGQGYTF

D gene: .
clone size: few
V gene: TRBV18
J gene: TRBJ1-5
CDR3 DNA: TGTGCCAGCTCGCAGGGTGGGTTGGATCAGCCCCAGCATTTT
CDR3 protein: CASSQGGLDQPQHF

D gene: .
clone size: .
V gene: TRBV5-1
J gene: TRBJ2-1
CDR3 DNA: TGCGCCAGCAGCTTACAGGGCCCAATCGAGCAGTTCTTC
CDR3 protein: CASSLQGPIEQFF

D gene: TRBD1
clone size: .
V gene: TRBV6-1
J gene: TRBJ1-1
CDR3 DNA: TGTGCCAGCAGTCTAAGGACAGGAGGGAACACTGAAGCTTTCTTT
CDR3 protein: CASSLRTGGNTEAFF

D gene: .
clone size: .
V gene: TRBV18
J gene: TRBJ1-1
CDR3 DNA: TGTGCCAGCTCACCCCAAACAGGGCCCAACACTGAAGCTTTCTTT
CDR3 protein: CASSPQTGPNTEAFF

D gene: TRBD1
clone size: .
V gene: TRBV25-1
J gene: TRBJ1-2
CDR3 DNA: TGTGCCAGCAGTTCTGACAGGGGGCTTATTGGCTACACCTTC
CDR3 protein: CASSSDRGLIGYTF

D gene: TRBD2
clone size: .
V gene: TRBV6-2/TRBV6-3
J gene: TRBJ2-1
CDR3 DNA: TGTGCCAGCAGCATATCGGGGGGGGCCAATGAGCAGTTCTTC
CDR3 protein: CASSISGGANEQFF

D gene: .
clone size: .
V gene: TRBV18
J gene: TRBJ1-3
CDR3 DNA: TGTGCCAGCTCACCACTGGAGGAGAACACCATATATTTT
CDR3 protein: CASSPLEENTIYF

D gene: TRBD1
clone size: .
V gene: TRBV6-5
J gene: TRBJ1-5
CDR3 DNA: TGTGCCAGCAGGGACAGGGGTGGCAATCAGCCCCAGCATTTT
CDR3 protein: CASRDRGGNQPQHF

D gene: TRBD2
clone size: .
V gene: TRBV6-2/TRBV6-3
J gene: TRBJ2-3
CDR3 DNA: TGTGCCAGCACCCCCGGGCGGACTAGCGGCACAGATACGCAGTATTTT
CDR3 protein: CASTPGRTSGTDTQYF